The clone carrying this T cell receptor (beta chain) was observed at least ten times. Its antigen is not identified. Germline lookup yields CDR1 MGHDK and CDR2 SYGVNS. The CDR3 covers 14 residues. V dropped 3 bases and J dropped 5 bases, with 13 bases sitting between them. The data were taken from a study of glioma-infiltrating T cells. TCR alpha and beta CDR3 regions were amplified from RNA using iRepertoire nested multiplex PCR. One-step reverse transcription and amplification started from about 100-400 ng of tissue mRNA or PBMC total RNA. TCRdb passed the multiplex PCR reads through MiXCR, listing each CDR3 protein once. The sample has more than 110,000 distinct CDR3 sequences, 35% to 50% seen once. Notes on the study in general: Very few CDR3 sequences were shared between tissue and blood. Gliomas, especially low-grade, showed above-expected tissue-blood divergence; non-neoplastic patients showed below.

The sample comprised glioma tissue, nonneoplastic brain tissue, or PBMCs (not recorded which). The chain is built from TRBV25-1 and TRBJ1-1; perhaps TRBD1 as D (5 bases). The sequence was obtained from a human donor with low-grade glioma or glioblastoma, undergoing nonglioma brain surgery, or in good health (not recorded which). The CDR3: CASSDRDLATEAFF. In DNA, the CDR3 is TGTGCCAGCAGTGACAGGGATCTGGCGACTGAAGCTTTCTTT. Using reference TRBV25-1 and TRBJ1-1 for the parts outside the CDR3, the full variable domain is EADIYQTPRYLVIGTGKKITLECSQTMGHDKMYWYQQDPGMELHLIHYSYGVNSTEKGDLSSESTVSRIRTEHFPLTLESARPSHTSQYLCASSDRDLATEAFFGQGTRLTVV.